Below, 17 T cell receptor beta chains from the same sample are listed, as sequenced in a study of radiotherapy plus CTLA-4 blockade in lung cancer. The assay was immunoSEQ multiplex PCR, and TCRdb's table has in-frame clones only and misses some. The sample gives some 98,000 clones, about 81% of which show up once; around 3.7% is in the top ten. This specimen was peripheral blood, taken from a patient treated with radiotherapy plus ipilimumab. These receptors all come from a human donor with non-small cell lung cancer who had a partial response to radiotherapy plus ipilimumab.

The chain is built from TRBV19 and TRBJ1-2; a possible D gene is TRBD1 (5 bases). CDR1 and CDR2 from the germline V gene are LNHDA and SQIVND (reference sequence). Trimming took off 5 bases at V and 7 bases at J, with 20 bases between the two ends. This CDR3 region has 15 residues. As DNA, the CDR3 is TGTGCCAGTAGTCCGGGACCGGGAGCCCACAGTGGCTACACCTTC. Its translation is CASSPGPGAHSGYTF.

The chain joins TRBV12-5 to TRBJ2-7; 7 bases map to TRBD2. In germline, CDR1 is LGHNT, CDR2 FRNRAP. The CDR3 has 12 amino acids. In DNA, the CDR3 is TGTGGGGGGGAGGGAGCAGGCCACGAGCAGTACTTC. Translation gives CGGEGAGHEQYF.

The rearrangement joins TRBV7-2 to TRBJ2-3, with D possibly TRBD2 on 6 matching bases. Germline CDR1 is SGHTA and CDR2 is FQGNSA. This CDR3 has 15 amino acids. V gave up 4 bases and J gave up 2 bases, with 13 bases separating them. CDR3 in amino acids: CASSSPTDYTDTQYF. As DNA, the CDR3 is TGTGCCAGCAGCTCGCCGACGGACTACACAGATACGCAGTATTTT. The full variable domain, rest sourced from reference TRBV7-2 and TRBJ2-3, is GAGVSQSPSNKVTEKGKDVELRCDPISGHTALYWYRQSLGQGLEFLIYFQGNSAPDKSGLPSDRFSAERTGGSVSTLTIQRTQQEDSAVYLCASSSPTDYTDTQYFGPGTRLTVL.

V usage is TRBV25-1 and J usage is TRBJ2-1, with D possibly TRBD2 on 5 matching bases. The CDR3 runs 14 residues. CDR1 and CDR2 from the germline V gene are MGHDK and SYGVNS. Deletions cut 4 bases from V and 6 bases from J, with 13 bases between. CDR3 amino acids: CASSARALGNEQFF. CDR3 nucleotide sequence: TGTGCCAGCAGTGCGCGGGCCCTAGGCAATGAGCAGTTCTTC.

V usage is TRBV28 and J usage is TRBJ1-4; D not resolved. V was trimmed by 3 bases and J by 3 bases, leaving 20 bases between them. The germline V gene encodes CDR1 MDHEN and CDR2 SYDVKM. CDR3 length: 18 amino acids. CDR3 sequence reads: CASSFPPLVAVPNEKLFF. CDR3 coding DNA: TGTGCCAGCAGTTTCCCCCCGCTGGTGGCGGTACCTAATGAAAAACTGTTTTTT.

V gene TRBV18 combines with J gene TRBJ1-5; D gene uncertain. The CDR3 totals 13 residues. Trimming removed 4 bases at V and 7 bases at J, with 11 bases between. Germline V gene sequence: CDR1 KGHSH, CDR2 LQKENI. The CDR3 coding sequence is TGTGCCAGCTCACAAGGACTCAACCAGCCCCAGCATTTT. Translation gives CASSQGLNQPQHF. The full variable domain, completed using reference TRBV18 and TRBJ1-5, is NAGVMQNPRHLVRRRGQEARLRCSPMKGHSHVYWYRQLPEEGLKFMVYLQKENIIDESGMPKERFSAEFPKEGPSILRIQQVVRGDSAAYFCASSQGLNQPQHFGDGTRLSIL.

This clone was detected a few times. V is TRBV5-6 and J is TRBJ2-4; D gene ambiguous. The germline V and J ends were trimmed by 1 base and 5 bases, with 4 bases remaining between them. Looked up from germline, CDR1 is SGHDT and CDR2 is YYEEEE. This CDR3 has 12 residues. The CDR3 reads CASSLRENIQYF. As DNA, the CDR3 is TGTGCCAGCAGCTTGCGGGAAAACATTCAGTACTTC. The entire variable domain, with the rest obtained from reference TRBV5-6 and TRBJ2-4, is as follows: DAGVTQSPTHLIKTRGQQVTLRCSPKSGHDTVSWYQQALGQGPQFIFQYYEEEERQRGNFPDRFSGHQFPNYSSELNVNALLLGDSALYLCASSLRENIQYFGAGTRLSVL.

J is TRBJ2-2 and V is TRBV6-5; tentative D call: TRBD1 (6 bases). The CDR3 loop spans 13 amino acids. Germline values: CDR1 MNHEY, CDR2 SVGAGI. Trimming took off 5 bases at V and 4 bases at J, with 8 bases between the two ends. The CDR3, as DNA: TGTGCCAGCAGTAGGGACATCACCGGGGAGCTGTTTTTT. It is translated as CASSRDITGELFF.

J is TRBJ2-3 and V is TRBV7-2, with D unresolved. CDR1 and CDR2 (germline): SGHTA, FQGNSA. V lost 1 base, J lost 0 bases, and 5 bases lay in between. CDR3 length: 14 residues. CDR3 amino acids: CASSLGLSTDTQYF. The CDR3 DNA is TGTGCCAGCAGCTTAGGACTCAGCACAGATACGCAGTATTTT.

The genes are TRBV4-1 and TRBJ2-1; weak D call: TRBD2 (6 bases). This CDR3 is 16 amino acids long. Trimming stripped 4 bases from V and 5 bases from J, with 18 bases between. Per germline, CDR1 MGHRA and CDR2 YSYEKL. The CDR3 reads CASSPDVGLFNNEQFF. The CDR3 DNA reads as TGCGCCAGCAGCCCCGATGTGGGACTCTTTAACAATGAGCAGTTCTTC.

This chain uses TRBV7-2 with TRBJ1-1; 8 bases are a match to TRBD1. The V segment lost 5 bases and the J segment 3 bases; nucleotides outside the gene matches: 11. CDR3 length equals 16 residues. Germline CDR1 and CDR2: SGHTA and FQGNSA. The CDR3 region is CASSPRGTGRDTEAFF. The CDR3 nucleotides read TGTGCCAGCAGCCCGAGAGGGACAGGTAGGGACACTGAAGCTTTCTTT.

This CDR3 is CSVITGQGASDDEKLFF. CDR3 DNA sequence: TGCAGCGTCATAACGGGACAGGGGGCGAGCGATGACGAAAAACTGTTTTTT. The V gene is TRBV29-1, the J gene TRBJ1-4; TRBD1 agrees at 12 bases. Per the germline V gene, CDR1 is SQVTM and CDR2 is ANQGSEA. The junction had 16 bases not matched to a gene; V was cut back by 6 bases and J by 8 bases. This CDR3 spans 17 amino acids. Full variable domain (remainder filled in from reference TRBV29-1 and TRBJ1-4): SAVISQKPSRDICQRGTSLTIQCQVDSQVTMMFWYRQQPGQSLTLIATANQGSEATYESGFVIDKFPISRPNLTFSTLTVSNMSPEDSSIYLCSVITGQGASDDEKLFFGSGTQLSVL.

The chain links TRBV7-9 to TRBJ1-2, with a tentative D call TRBD1 (6 bases). Trimming pared 5 bases from V and 2 bases from J, leaving 9 bases between. Germline values: CDR1 SEHNR, CDR2 FQNEAQ (reference sequence). CDR3 size: 13 residues. The CDR3 loop is CASSHGGNYGYTF. The CDR3 bases are TGTGCCAGCAGCCATGGGGGCAACTATGGCTACACCTTC.

The chain is built from TRBV7-9 and TRBJ2-1, with TRBD2 matching 11 bases. Per germline, CDR1 SEHNR and CDR2 FQNEAQ (reference sequence). CDR3 length equals 14 residues. The trim removed 3 bases at V and 10 bases at J, leaving 5 bases unmatched. CDR3 DNA sequence: TGTGCCAGCAGCTTTACTAGCGGGAGTGGCGAGCAGTTCTTC. This translates into CASSFTSGSGEQFF.

This clone was found once. The V and J genes are TRBV5-6 and TRBJ1-5, with D possibly TRBD1 on 5 matching bases. V gave up 3 bases and J gave up 4 bases, with 14 bases separating them. The CDR3 is 15 residues long. CDR1 SGHDT and CDR2 YYEEEE come from the germline V gene. This chain's CDR3 is CASSWRGSPNQPQHF. CDR3 coding DNA: TGTGCCAGCAGCTGGCGGGGCAGCCCGAATCAGCCCCAGCATTTT.

The gene calls are TRBV4-2 and TRBJ2-5, with 9 bases identical to TRBD1. This CDR3 has 21 residues. J was trimmed by 1 base and V by 4 bases; bases with no gene match: 22. Germline V gene sequence: CDR1 LGHNA, CDR2 YNFKEQ. The CDR3 DNA reads as TGTGCCAGCAGCCCCCCGGGGACAGGGTGGAGACCAGCCACCCTCCAAGAGACCCAGTACTTC. Protein: CASSPPGTGWRPATLQETQYF.

This rearrangement joins TRBV28 to TRBJ1-5, with a tentative D call TRBD1 (5 bases). The germline gives CDR1 MDHEN, CDR2 SYDVKM. Trimming removed 0 bases at V and 5 bases at J, with 8 bases between. This CDR3 is built from 14 residues. For the CDR3, the DNA is TGTGCCAGCAGTTTATGGGTAGGGGATCAGCCCCAGCATTTT. Amino acid sequence: CASSLWVGDQPQHF. Looking up the rest from reference TRBV28 and TRBJ1-5 gives the full variable domain: DVKVTQSSRYLVKRTGEKVFLECVQDMDHENMFWYRQDPGLGLRLIYFSYDVKMKEKGDIPEGYSVSREKKERFSLILESASTNQTSMYLCASSLWVGDQPQHFGDGTRLSIL.